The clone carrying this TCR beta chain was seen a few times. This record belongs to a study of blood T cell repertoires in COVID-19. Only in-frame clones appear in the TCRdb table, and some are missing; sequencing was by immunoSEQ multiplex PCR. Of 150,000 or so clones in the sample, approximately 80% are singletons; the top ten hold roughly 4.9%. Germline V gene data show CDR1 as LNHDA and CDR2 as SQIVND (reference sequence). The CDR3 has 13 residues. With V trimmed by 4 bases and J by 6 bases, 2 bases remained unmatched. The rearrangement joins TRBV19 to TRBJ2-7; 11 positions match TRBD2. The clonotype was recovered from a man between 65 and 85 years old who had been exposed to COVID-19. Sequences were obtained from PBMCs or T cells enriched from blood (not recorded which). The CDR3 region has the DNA TGTGCCAGTAGTACAGGACTAGCGGGCGAGCAGTACTTC. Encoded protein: CASSTGLAGEQYF.